This TCR beta chain was obtained from a study of human T cells and chemical hapten exposure. Study-level background: Skin on the upper inner arm, approximately 2 cm by approximately 2 cm in size, was sensitized with 2% DPC. The study's findings and limits: Donors, who had alopecia, may show an immune response that differs from healthy people's.

As regards this clonotype: Its target is not known.

MiXCR, run by TCRdb on the RACE reads, gives a single entry per CDR3 protein. The sample lists fewer than 60,000 distinct CDR3 sequences; around 11% were seen once. As to time point: pre-sensitization, week 0. Treatment specified: therapeutic diphenylcyclopropenone sensitization with weekly scalp DPC. Source: whole blood, taken in connection with sensitization to the hapten diphenylcyclopropenone (DPC). This TCR was recovered from a woman in her thirties or forties with alopecia areata. Some clones in this sample may be carry-over from other donors' samples.

CDR3 in amino acids: CSVGLAVYNEQFF. CDR3 in DNA: TGCAGCGTTGGGCTAGCAGTCTACAATGAGCAGTTCTTC. The genes are TRBV29-1 and TRBJ2-1, with a possible D match to TRBD2 (5 bases). This CDR3 is built from 13 residues. Trimming took 4 bases from V and 3 from J, leaving 10 bases between them. Germline V gives CDR1 SQVTM, CDR2 ANQGSEA.